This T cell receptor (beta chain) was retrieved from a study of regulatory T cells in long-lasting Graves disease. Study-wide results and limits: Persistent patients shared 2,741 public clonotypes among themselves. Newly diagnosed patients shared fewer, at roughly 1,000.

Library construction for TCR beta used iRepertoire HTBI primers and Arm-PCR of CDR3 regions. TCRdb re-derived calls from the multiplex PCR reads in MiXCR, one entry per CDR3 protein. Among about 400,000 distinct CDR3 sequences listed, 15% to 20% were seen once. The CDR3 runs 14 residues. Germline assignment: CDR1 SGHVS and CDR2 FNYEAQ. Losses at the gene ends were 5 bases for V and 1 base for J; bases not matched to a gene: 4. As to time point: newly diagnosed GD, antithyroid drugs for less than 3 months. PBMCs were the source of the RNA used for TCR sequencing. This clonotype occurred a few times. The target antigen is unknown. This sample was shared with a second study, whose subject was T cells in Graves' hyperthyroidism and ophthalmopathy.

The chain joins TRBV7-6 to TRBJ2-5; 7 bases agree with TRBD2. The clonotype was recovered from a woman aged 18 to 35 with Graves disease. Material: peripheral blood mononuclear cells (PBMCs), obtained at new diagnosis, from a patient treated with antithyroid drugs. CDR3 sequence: CASSRTSIQETQYF. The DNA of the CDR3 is TGTGCCAGCAGCCGGACTAGTATCCAAGAGACCCAGTACTTC.